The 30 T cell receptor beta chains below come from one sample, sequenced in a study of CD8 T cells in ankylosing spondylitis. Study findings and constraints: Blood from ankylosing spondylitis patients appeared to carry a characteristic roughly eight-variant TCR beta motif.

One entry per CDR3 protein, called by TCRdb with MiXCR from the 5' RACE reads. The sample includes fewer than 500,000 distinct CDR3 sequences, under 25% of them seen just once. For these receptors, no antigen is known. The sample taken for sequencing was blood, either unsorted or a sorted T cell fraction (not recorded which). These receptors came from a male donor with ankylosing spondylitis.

The CDR3 protein is CASSEGTSRNTDTQYF. The CDR3 bases are TGTGCCAGCAGCGAGGGGACTAGCAGGAACACAGATACGCAGTATTTT. This rearrangement joins TRBV9 to TRBJ2-3; 9 positions match TRBD2. Germline CDR1 is SGDLS and CDR2 is YYNGEE. The J segment lost 2 bases and the V segment lost 3 bases, leaving 7 bases of the junction unmatched. The CDR3 is made up of 16 amino acids.

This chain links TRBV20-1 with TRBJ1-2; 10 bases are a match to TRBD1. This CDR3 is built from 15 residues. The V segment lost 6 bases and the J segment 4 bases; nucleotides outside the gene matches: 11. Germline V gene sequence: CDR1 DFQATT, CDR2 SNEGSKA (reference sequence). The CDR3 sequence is CSAHGQGERPYGYTF. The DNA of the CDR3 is TGCAGTGCCCACGGACAGGGGGAACGTCCCTATGGCTACACCTTC.

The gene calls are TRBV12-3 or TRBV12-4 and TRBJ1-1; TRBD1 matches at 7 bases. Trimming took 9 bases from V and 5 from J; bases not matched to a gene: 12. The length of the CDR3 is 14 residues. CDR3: CASIPGQANTEAFF. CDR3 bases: TGTGCCAGTATCCCCGGACAGGCTAATACTGAAGCTTTCTTT.

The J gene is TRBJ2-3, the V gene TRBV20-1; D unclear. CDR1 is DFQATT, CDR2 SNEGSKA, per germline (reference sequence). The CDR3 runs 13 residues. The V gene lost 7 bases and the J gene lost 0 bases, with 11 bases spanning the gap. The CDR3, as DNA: TGCAGTGTCAAGCGCCCCAGCACAGATACGCAGTATTTT. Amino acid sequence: CSVKRPSTDTQYF.

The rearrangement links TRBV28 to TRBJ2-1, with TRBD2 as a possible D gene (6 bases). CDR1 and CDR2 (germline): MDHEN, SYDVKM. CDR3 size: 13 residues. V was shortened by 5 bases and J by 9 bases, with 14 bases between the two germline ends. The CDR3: CASSAPSEIEQFF. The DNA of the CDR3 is TGTGCCAGCAGTGCACCTAGCGAGATTGAGCAGTTCTTC.

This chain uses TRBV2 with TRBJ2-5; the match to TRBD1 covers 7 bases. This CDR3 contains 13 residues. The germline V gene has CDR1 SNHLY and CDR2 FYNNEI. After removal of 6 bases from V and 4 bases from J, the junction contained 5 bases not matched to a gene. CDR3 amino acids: CASRGTVGETQYF. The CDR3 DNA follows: TGTGCCAGCAGGGGGACAGTAGGAGAGACCCAGTACTTC.

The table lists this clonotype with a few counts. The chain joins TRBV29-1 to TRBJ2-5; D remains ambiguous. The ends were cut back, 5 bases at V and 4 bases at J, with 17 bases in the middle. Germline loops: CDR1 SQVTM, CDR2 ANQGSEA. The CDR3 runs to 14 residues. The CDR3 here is CSVSQRPKVETQYF. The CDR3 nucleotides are TGCAGCGTTTCCCAGAGACCTAAAGTAGAGACCCAGTACTTC.

DNA of the CDR3: TGCAGCGTTGTGGCGGGGATCCAGGGCTACGAGCAGTACTTC. Protein product: CSVVAGIQGYEQYF. The V call is TRBV29-1, the J call TRBJ2-7, with a weak D call TRBD2 (6 bases). Germline-derived CDR1 and CDR2 are SQVTM and ANQGSEA. The CDR3 has 14 amino acids. V dropped 4 bases and J dropped 3 bases, with 16 bases sitting between them.

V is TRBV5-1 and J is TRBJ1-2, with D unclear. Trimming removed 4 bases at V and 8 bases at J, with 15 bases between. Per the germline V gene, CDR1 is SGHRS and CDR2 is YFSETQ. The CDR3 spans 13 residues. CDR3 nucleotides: TGCGCCAGCAGCCCAGAGATAAGGCACGGCTACACCTTC. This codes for CASSPEIRHGYTF.

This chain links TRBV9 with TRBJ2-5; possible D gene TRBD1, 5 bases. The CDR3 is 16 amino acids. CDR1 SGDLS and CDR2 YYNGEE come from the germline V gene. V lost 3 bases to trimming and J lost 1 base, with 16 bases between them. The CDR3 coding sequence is TGTGCCAGCAGCGCCCAAGGGCAGGGCCGCCAAGAGACCCAGTACTTC. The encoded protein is CASSAQGQGRQETQYF.

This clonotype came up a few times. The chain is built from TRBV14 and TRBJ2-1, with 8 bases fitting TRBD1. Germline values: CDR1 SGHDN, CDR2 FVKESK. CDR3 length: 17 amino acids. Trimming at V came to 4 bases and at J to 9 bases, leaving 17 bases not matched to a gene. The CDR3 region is CASSPRRLGTGVGEQFF. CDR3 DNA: TGTGCCAGCAGCCCTCGGAGGTTGGGGACAGGCGTTGGTGAGCAGTTCTTC.

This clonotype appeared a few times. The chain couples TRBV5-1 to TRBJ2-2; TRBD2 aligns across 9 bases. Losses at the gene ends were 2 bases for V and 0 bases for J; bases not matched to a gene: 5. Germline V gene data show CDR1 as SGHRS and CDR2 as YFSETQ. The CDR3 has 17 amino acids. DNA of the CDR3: TGCGCCAGCAGCTTTTTTCCTAGCGGGACGAACACCGGGGAGCTGTTTTTT. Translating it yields CASSFFPSGTNTGELFF.

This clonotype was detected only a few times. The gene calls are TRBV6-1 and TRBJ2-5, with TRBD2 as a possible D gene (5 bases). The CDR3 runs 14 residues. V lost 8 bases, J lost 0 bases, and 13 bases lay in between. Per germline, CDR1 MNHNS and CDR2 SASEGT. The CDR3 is CASLSRAYQETQYF. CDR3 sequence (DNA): TGTGCCAGCCTCTCGCGGGCGTACCAAGAGACCCAGTACTTC.

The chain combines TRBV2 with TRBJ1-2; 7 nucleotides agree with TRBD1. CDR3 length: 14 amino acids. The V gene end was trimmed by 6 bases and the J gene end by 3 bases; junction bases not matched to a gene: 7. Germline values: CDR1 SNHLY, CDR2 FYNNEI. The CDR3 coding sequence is TGTGCCAGCAGGGACAGCGACAGGGACTATGGCTACACCTTC. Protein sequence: CASRDSDRDYGYTF.

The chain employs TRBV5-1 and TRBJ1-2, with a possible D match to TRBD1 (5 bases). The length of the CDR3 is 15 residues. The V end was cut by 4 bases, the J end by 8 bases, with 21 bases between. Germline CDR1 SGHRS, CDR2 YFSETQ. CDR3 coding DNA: TGCGCCAGCAGCGCCCTCGGACAAAATGACGGGGGCTACACCTTC. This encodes CASSALGQNDGGYTF.

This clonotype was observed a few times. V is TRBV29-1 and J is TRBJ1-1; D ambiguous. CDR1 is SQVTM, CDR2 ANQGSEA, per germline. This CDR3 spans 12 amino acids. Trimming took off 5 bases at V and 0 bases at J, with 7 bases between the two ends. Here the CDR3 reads CSVCKVNTEAFF. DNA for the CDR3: TGCAGCGTTTGCAAGGTGAACACTGAAGCTTTCTTT.

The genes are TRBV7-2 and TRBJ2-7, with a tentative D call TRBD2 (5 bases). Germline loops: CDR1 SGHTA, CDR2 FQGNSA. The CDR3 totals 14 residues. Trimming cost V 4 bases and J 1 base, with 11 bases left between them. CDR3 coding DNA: TGTGCCAGCAGCTCCGGACTTTTATCCTACGAGCAGTACTTC. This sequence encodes CASSSGLLSYEQYF.

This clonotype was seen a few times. CDR3 coding DNA: TGTGCCAGCAGCGGAACTAGCGGGAGCGCCAAAAACATTCAGTACTTC. Encoded protein: CASSGTSGSAKNIQYF. The chain carries TRBV9 and TRBJ2-4; 11 bases map to TRBD2. Losses at the gene ends were 3 bases for V and 1 base for J; bases not matched to a gene: 3. Germline V gene lookup returns CDR1 SGDLS and CDR2 YYNGEE. This CDR3 comprises 16 residues.

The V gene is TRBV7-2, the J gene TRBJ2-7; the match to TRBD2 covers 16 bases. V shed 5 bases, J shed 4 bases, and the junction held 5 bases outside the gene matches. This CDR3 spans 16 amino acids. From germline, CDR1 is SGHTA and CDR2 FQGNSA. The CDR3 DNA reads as TGTGCCAGCAGCCTGGGACTAGCGGGAGGGGGGTACGAGCAGTACTTC. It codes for CASSLGLAGGGYEQYF.

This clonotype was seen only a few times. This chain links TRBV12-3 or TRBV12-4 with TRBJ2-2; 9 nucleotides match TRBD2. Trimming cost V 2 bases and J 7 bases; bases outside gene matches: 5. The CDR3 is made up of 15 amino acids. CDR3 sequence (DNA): TGTGCCAGCAGTTTACGCGGGACTAGCATCGGGGAGCTGTTTTTT. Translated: CASSLRGTSIGELFF.

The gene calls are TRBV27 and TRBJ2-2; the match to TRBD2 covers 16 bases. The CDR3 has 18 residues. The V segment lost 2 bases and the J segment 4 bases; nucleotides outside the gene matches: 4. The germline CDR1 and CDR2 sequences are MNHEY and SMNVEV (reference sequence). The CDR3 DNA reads TGTGCCAGCAGTTTAGGGACTAGCGGGAGGGTGAGCACCGGGGAGCTGTTTTTT. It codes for CASSLGTSGRVSTGELFF.

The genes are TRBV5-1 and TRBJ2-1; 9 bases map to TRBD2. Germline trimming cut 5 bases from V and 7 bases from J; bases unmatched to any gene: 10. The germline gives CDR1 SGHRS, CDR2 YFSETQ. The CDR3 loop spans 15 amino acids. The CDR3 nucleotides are TGCGCCAGCAGGTCCAATAGCGGGAGACAGAATGAGCAGTTCTTC. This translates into CASRSNSGRQNEQFF.

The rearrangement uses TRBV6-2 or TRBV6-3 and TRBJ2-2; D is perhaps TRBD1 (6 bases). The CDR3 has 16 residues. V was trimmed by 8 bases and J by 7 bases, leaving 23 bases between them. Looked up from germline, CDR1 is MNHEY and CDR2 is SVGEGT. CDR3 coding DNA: TGTGCCAGCCTATCAAAGACAGGAGTACCGGGCGGGGAGCTGTTTTTT. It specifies CASLSKTGVPGGELFF.

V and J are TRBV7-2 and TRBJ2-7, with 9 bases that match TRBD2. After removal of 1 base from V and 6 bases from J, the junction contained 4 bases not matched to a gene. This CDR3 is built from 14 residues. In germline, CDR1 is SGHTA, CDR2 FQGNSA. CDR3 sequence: CASSLVAGEREQYF. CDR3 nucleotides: TGTGCCAGCAGCTTAGTAGCGGGAGAGCGCGAGCAGTACTTC.

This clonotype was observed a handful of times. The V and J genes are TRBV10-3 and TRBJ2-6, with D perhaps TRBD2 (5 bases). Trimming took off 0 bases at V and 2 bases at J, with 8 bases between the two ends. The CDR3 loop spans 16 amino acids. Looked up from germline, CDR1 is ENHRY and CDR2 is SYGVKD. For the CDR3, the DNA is TGTGCCATCAGTGAGTCGGCCGGGACTGGGGCCAACGTCCTGACTTTC. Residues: CAISESAGTGANVLTF.

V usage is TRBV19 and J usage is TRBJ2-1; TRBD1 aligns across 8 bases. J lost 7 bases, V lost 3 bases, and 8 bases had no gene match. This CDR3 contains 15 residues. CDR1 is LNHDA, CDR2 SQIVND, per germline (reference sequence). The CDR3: CASSIRDRQGNEQFF. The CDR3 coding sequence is TGTGCCAGTAGTATTCGGGACAGGCAGGGAAATGAGCAGTTCTTC.

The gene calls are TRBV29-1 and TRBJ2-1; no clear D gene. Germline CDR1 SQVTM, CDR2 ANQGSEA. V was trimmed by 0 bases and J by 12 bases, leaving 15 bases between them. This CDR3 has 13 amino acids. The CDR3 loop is CSVEERRSRWQFF. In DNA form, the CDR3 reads TGCAGCGTTGAAGAGCGACGGTCCCGGTGGCAGTTCTTC.

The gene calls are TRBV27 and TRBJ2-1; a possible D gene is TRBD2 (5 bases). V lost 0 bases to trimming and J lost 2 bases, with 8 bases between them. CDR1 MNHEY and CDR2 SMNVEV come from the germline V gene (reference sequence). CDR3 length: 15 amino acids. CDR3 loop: CASSLSRGTYNEQFF. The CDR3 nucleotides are TGTGCCAGCAGTTTATCCCGAGGGACCTACAATGAGCAGTTCTTC.

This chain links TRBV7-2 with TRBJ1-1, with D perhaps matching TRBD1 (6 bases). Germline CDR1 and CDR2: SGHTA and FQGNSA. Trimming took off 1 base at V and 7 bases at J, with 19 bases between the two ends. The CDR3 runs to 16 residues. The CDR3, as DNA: TGTGCCAGCAGCTTAGGTCTATTGGTGGGGGACATTGAAGCTTTCTTT. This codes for CASSLGLLVGDIEAFF.

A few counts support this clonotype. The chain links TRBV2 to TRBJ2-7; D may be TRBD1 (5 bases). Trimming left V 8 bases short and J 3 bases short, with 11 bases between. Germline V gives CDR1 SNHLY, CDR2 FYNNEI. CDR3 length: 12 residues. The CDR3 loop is CASLGRIYEQYF. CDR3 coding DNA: TGTGCCAGCTTGGGGCGAATCTACGAGCAGTACTTC.